This T cell receptor (beta chain) was sequenced in a study of T cells after yellow fever vaccination. Study information: Preparation used SMART-Seq v4 Ultra Low Input for the low-cell-number fractions.

The CDR3 extends over 13 amino acids. V was pared by 7 bases and J by 5 bases, with 6 bases of the junction left unmatched. Looked up from germline, CDR1 is SNHLY and CDR2 is FYNNEI. 5'RACE template switching added a universal primer site and UMIs to TCR cDNA. TCRdb used MiXCR to reprocess the 5' RACE reads, holding one entry per CDR3 protein. The sample contains some 340,000 distinct CDR3 sequences, about 10% of which appear only once. This clonotype was seen many times. The chain joins TRBV2 to TRBJ2-5, with TRBD1 identical over 8 bases. The sample in question was CD4+ T cells sorted from PBMCs, obtained 45 days after the yellow fever booster vaccination. The TCR originated in a man aged 18 to 30 who received the YFV17D yellow fever vaccine. CDR3 amino acids: CASTMDRVETQYF. DNA for the CDR3: TGTGCCAGCACCATGGACAGGGTGGAGACCCAGTACTTC.